The 18 T cell receptor beta chains given below trace back to one sample, sequenced in a study of blood T cell repertoires in COVID-19. Profiled with immunoSEQ multiplex PCR; TCRdb holds only in-frame clones, not every one. The sample records just under 150,000 clones, approximately 87% being singletons. Sequenced sample: peripheral blood. The origin of the receptors is a woman aged 45-60 years with active or convalescent COVID-19.

The rearrangement uses TRBV4-3 and TRBJ2-2, with D perhaps TRBD2 (6 bases). In germline, CDR1 is LGHNA, CDR2 YSLEER. Trimming removed 2 bases at V and 4 bases at J, with 11 bases between. The CDR3 spans 15 residues. The CDR3 spells CASSQNAGGTGELFF. The CDR3 DNA is TGCGCCAGCAGCCAAAACGCCGGGGGCACCGGGGAGCTGTTTTTT.

The V gene is TRBV11-2, the J gene TRBJ1-3; 8 bases are a match to TRBD1. From germline, CDR1 is SGHAT and CDR2 FQNNGV. The CDR3 is made up of 15 amino acids. Trimming at V came to 4 bases and at J to 4 bases, leaving 6 bases not matched to a gene. The CDR3 spells CASSSSGTGGNTIYF. In DNA form, the CDR3 reads TGTGCCAGCAGCTCTTCCGGGACAGGAGGAAACACCATATATTTT. Drawing the rest from reference TRBV11-2 and TRBJ1-3, the complete variable domain is EAGVAQSPRYKIIEKRQSVAFWCNPISGHATLYWYQQILGQGPKLLIQFQNNGVVDDSQLPKDRFSAERLKGVDSTLKIQPAKLEDSAVYLCASSSSGTGGNTIYFGEGSWLTVV.

This clone was observed a single time. The J gene is TRBJ2-3, the V gene TRBV12-3 or TRBV12-4, with D uncertain. With 3 bases removed from V and 6 bases from J, the gap between germline ends came to 10 bases. The CDR3 covers 13 residues. The CDR3 here is CASSLSPRDTQYF. The CDR3 DNA is TGTGCCAGCAGTTTGTCCCCTCGGGATACGCAGTATTTT.

This chain uses TRBV3-1 (or the pseudogene TRBV3-2) with TRBJ1-1; TRBD1 aligns across 11 bases. With V trimmed by 2 bases and J by 6 bases, 5 bases remained unmatched. Germline assignment: CDR1 LGHDT and CDR2 YNNKEL (reference sequence). The CDR3 consists of 15 residues. The CDR3 region is CASSQRGQGVSEAFF. In nucleotides, the CDR3 is TGTGCCAGCAGCCAACGGGGACAGGGGGTCTCTGAAGCTTTCTTT.

V gene TRBV30 combines with J gene TRBJ2-6; TRBD2 might be the D (7 bases). Germline V gives CDR1 GTSNPN, CDR2 SVGIG (reference sequence). CDR3 size: 14 residues. V lost 5 bases to trimming and J lost 4 bases, with 12 bases between them. CDR3 in DNA: TGTGCCTGGGTGGCGGGGGCCGGGGCCAACGTCCTGACTTTC. Translated, it gives CAWVAGAGANVLTF. Full variable domain (rest looked up from reference TRBV30 and TRBJ2-6): SQTIHQWPATLVQPVGSPLSLECTVEGTSNPNLYWYRQAAGRGLQLLFYSVGIGQISSEVPQNLSASRPQDRQFILSSKKLLLSDSGFYLCAWVAGAGANVLTFGAGSRLTVL.

In its sample, this clone was seen a few times. The rearrangement joins TRBV29-1 to TRBJ1-1; D is uncertain. Germline V gene lookup returns CDR1 SQVTM and CDR2 ANQGSEA. Trimming stripped 4 bases from V and 0 bases from J, with 6 bases between. CDR3 size: 12 residues. The CDR3 sequence: CSVAVLNTEAFF. CDR3 bases: TGCAGCGTTGCAGTCCTGAACACTGAAGCTTTCTTT.

This rearrangement joins TRBV30 to TRBJ2-1; D gene uncertain. In germline, CDR1 is GTSNPN, CDR2 SVGIG (reference sequence). The CDR3 has 12 residues. V was trimmed by 0 bases and J by 7 bases, leaving 7 bases between them. CDR3 DNA sequence: TGTGCCTGGAGTGTACGAGTTAATGAGCAGTTCTTC. The encoded protein is CAWSVRVNEQFF.

This clone appeared once. The gene calls are TRBV28 and TRBJ1-2, with 9 bases identical to TRBD1. Germline CDR1 is MDHEN and CDR2 is SYDVKM. V shed 2 bases, J shed 5 bases, and the junction held 3 bases outside the gene matches. There are 14 residues in the CDR3. The CDR3 DNA reads TGTGCCAGCAGTTTAACAGGGGGCAGTTATGGCTACACCTTC. This codes for CASSLTGGSYGYTF.

The chain is built from TRBV28 and TRBJ1-2; no clear D gene. The CDR3 is made up of 13 amino acids. With 2 bases removed from V and 5 bases from J, the gap between germline ends came to 9 bases. Per germline, CDR1 MDHEN and CDR2 SYDVKM. The DNA for the CDR3 is TGTGCCAGCAGTTTAGGCGGGAGGTATGGCTACACCTTC. Protein sequence: CASSLGGRYGYTF.

The chain joins TRBV3-1 (or the pseudogene TRBV3-2) to TRBJ2-2; no firm D call. Trimming cost V 5 bases and J 7 bases, with 5 bases left between them. This CDR3 has 11 amino acids. Germline V gene sequence: CDR1 LGHDT, CDR2 YNNKEL (reference sequence). The CDR3 here is CASSIIGELFF. The CDR3 DNA reads as TGTGCCAGCAGCATCATCGGGGAGCTGTTTTTT.

The genes are TRBV15 and TRBJ1-2; D not resolved. The V gene lost 4 bases and the J gene lost 3 bases, with 12 bases spanning the gap. The CDR3 has 14 residues. The germline gives CDR1 LNHNV, CDR2 YYDKDF (reference sequence). The CDR3 sequence is CATSNGVFDYGYTF. The CDR3 nucleotides read TGTGCCACCAGCAACGGGGTTTTCGACTATGGCTACACCTTC. The complete variable domain, with remaining parts taken from reference TRBV15 and TRBJ1-2, reads DAMVIQNPRYQVTQFGKPVTLSCSQTLNHNVMYWYQQKSSQAPKLLFHYYDKDFNNEADTPDNFQSRRPNTSFCFLDIRSPGLGDTAMYLCATSNGVFDYGYTFGSGTRLTVV.

The V call is TRBV18, the J call TRBJ2-2; TRBD1 might be the D (6 bases). CDR1 is KGHSH, CDR2 LQKENI, per germline. This CDR3 comprises 16 residues. V lost 4 bases and J lost 2, with 14 bases in between. DNA of the CDR3: TGTGCCAGCTCACTCCTACAGGGTTCAAACACCGGGGAGCTGTTTTTT. Translated, it gives CASSLLQGSNTGELFF.

The CDR3 loop reads CASSLAQAGYLPGSYNEQFF. The CDR3 nucleotides read TGTGCCAGCAGCTTAGCGCAGGCAGGGTACCTTCCAGGCTCCTACAATGAGCAGTTCTTC. The chain uses TRBV7-2 and TRBJ2-1, with D maybe TRBD1 (5 bases). CDR1 and CDR2 from the germline V gene are SGHTA and FQGNSA. The CDR3 runs 20 residues. V lost 0 bases and J lost 0, with 21 bases in between.

The rearrangement uses TRBV18 and TRBJ1-6; the D gene is possibly TRBD1 (6 bases). The CDR3 consists of 15 residues. CDR1 KGHSH and CDR2 LQKENI come from the germline V gene. V was shortened by 5 bases and J by 1 base, with 9 bases between the two germline ends. The chain's CDR3 is CASSGDISYNSPLHF. The DNA for the CDR3 is TGTGCCAGCTCAGGGGACATATCCTATAATTCACCCCTCCACTTT.

This chain connects TRBV6-2 or TRBV6-3 to TRBJ1-3; D uncertain. CDR3 length: 14 residues. The germline V gene has CDR1 MNHEY and CDR2 SVGEGT. Trimming removed 8 bases from V and 0 bases from J, with 11 bases in between. The CDR3 DNA reads TGTGCCAGCGGTTCGGTGATCTCTGGAAACACCATATATTTT. Translated, it gives CASGSVISGNTIYF.

V and J are TRBV19 and TRBJ1-6, with TRBD1 matching over 8 bases. Germline-derived CDR1 and CDR2 are LNHDA and SQIVND (reference sequence). There are 17 residues in the CDR3. With 2 bases clipped from V and 2 bases from J, the junction kept 5 bases outside the gene matches. CDR3 bases: TGTGCCAGTAGTATAAGCGAACAGGGGGCCTATAATTCACCCCTCCACTTT. Encoded protein: CASSISEQGAYNSPLHF.

The rearrangement uses TRBV7-9 and TRBJ2-3; TRBD2 aligns across 7 bases. The junction had 7 bases not matched to a gene; V was cut back by 1 base and J by 3 bases. CDR1 and CDR2 from the germline V gene are SEHNR and FQNEAQ (reference sequence). There are 16 residues in the CDR3. CDR3 coding DNA: TGTGCCAGCAGCTTAGGGACCGGGGGGAGAACAGATACGCAGTATTTT. It codes for CASSLGTGGRTDTQYF.

J is TRBJ1-6 and V is TRBV10-3; D might be TRBD1 (5 bases). Deletions cut 0 bases from V and 8 bases from J, with 8 bases between. CDR3 length equals 14 residues. Germline V gene data show CDR1 as ENHRY and CDR2 as SYGVKD. DNA of the CDR3: TGTGCCATCAGTGAGTCAGGGGTGGATTCACCCCTCCACTTT. Residues: CAISESGVDSPLHF.